The 14 T cell receptor beta chains below were found in one sample sequenced in a study of T-cell reconstitution after alpha-beta-depleted transplantation in children (dated by TCRdb to about 2016). Library generation was performed with PCR. The instrument was an Illumina HiSeq 2500. TCR library preparation used molecular barcoding, with unique molecular identifiers applied to normalize quantification of the TCRbeta repertoire. Using fastp trimming at Q25 and MiXCR clonotype assembly, TCRdb reanalyzed the public sequencing data and kept in-frame beta chains. Every distinct CDR3 protein forms one entry, paired with its most common genes and DNA. In this sample the table shows about 420,000 distinct CDR3 sequences, 15% to 20% of which occur a single time. Clones ranked in the top ten supply just under 30% of the sample. The sample's treatment or condition label, decoded: allogeneic hematopoietic cell transplantation with graft depleted of TCRalphabeta T cells and CD19 B cells.

The input for sequencing was PBMCs, mostly from graft donor cells, taken 360 days after TCRalphabeta/CD19-depleted stem cell transplant. The receptors were sampled from a boy younger than two who had a stem cell transplant for Wiskott-Aldrich syndrome, so the T cells may come from the graft donor.

The chain uses TRBV7-9 and TRBJ2-1; 9 bases are shared with TRBD2. J was trimmed by 2 bases and V by 2 bases; bases with no gene match: 4. Germline loops: CDR1 SEHNR, CDR2 FQNEAQ (reference sequence). The CDR3 has 16 amino acids. Written as DNA, the CDR3 is TGTGCCAGCAGCTTAAATAGCGGGAGTCCCTACAATGAGCAGTTCTTC. Its translation is CASSLNSGSPYNEQFF.

The gene calls are TRBV11-2 and TRBJ2-6; D might be TRBD2 (6 bases). This CDR3 spans 17 amino acids. Between the trimmed V and J ends, which lost 0 bases and 0 bases, there was a span of 9 bases. CDR1 and CDR2 from the germline V gene are SGHAT and FQNNGV. Here the CDR3 reads CASSLDGGLSGANVLTF. DNA of the CDR3: TGTGCCAGCAGCTTAGACGGGGGACTCTCTGGGGCCAACGTCCTGACTTTC.

This clonotype has just a few counts. The chain uses TRBV5-6 and TRBJ1-1; D gene ambiguous. The germline gives CDR1 SGHDT, CDR2 YYEEEE. Trimming removed 2 bases from V and 1 base from J, with 12 bases in between. This CDR3 is 15 amino acids long. The CDR3 bases are TGTGCCAGCAGCTTTGATGGGTTCTGGAACACTGAAGCTTTCTTT. As protein: CASSFDGFWNTEAFF.

DNA of the CDR3: TGTGCCAGCAGCAACCCCCGGGGGGGCTATGAGGAGACCCAGTACTTC. Residues: CASSNPRGGYEETQYF. The chain combines TRBV9 with TRBJ2-5; 8 bases match TRBD2. With 4 bases clipped from V and 5 bases from J, the junction kept 13 bases outside the gene matches. Per germline, CDR1 SGDLS and CDR2 YYNGEE. CDR3 length: 16 amino acids. Full variable domain (outside the CDR3, taken from reference TRBV9 and TRBJ2-5): DSGVTQTPKHLITATGQRVTLRCSPRSGDLSVYWYQQSLDQGLQFLIQYYNGEERAKGNILERFSAQQFPDLHSELNLSSLELGDSALYFCASSNPRGGYEETQYFGPGTRLLVL.

This clonotype came up a few times. The chain carries TRBV20-1 and TRBJ2-5, with no clear D. CDR1 DFQATT and CDR2 SNEGSKA come from the germline V gene (reference sequence). V gave up 2 bases and J gave up 0 bases, with 10 bases separating them. The CDR3 length is 14 residues. CDR3 in DNA: TGCAGTGCTAGACCAGGCGTTTACCAAGAGACCCAGTACTTC. As protein: CSARPGVYQETQYF.

V is TRBV12-3 or TRBV12-4 and J is TRBJ1-4, with D hard to call. The germline V and J ends were trimmed by 3 bases and 7 bases, with 15 bases remaining between them. This CDR3 has 15 amino acids. The CDR3 bases are TGTGCCAGCAGTTTTCCGGGCAGCCACAGTGAAAAACTGTTTTTT. Translating gives CASSFPGSHSEKLFF.

In this sample, this clonotype turned up a few times. This rearrangement joins TRBV24-1 to TRBJ1-4; a weak D match, TRBD1 (6 bases). The CDR3 totals 12 residues. V shed 5 bases and J shed 8 bases, with 8 bases lying between them. CDR1 and CDR2 from the germline V gene are KGHDR and SFDVKD. Here the CDR3 DNA reads TGTGCCACCAGTGTTAGGGGGGAAAAACTGTTTTTT. It specifies CATSVRGEKLFF.

This clonotype was observed a few times. The CDR3 region has the DNA TGCGCCAGCAGCCCGGACACCGACAATGAGCAGTTCTTC. Encoded protein: CASSPDTDNEQFF. This chain links TRBV5-1 with TRBJ2-1, with a weak D call TRBD1 (5 bases). Trimming cost V 4 bases and J 5 bases, with 10 bases left between them. The germline CDR1 and CDR2 sequences are SGHRS and YFSETQ. The CDR3 sequence is 13 residues long.

CDR3 nucleotides: TGCGCCAGCAGCCAAGATTCGGACGGCCCCTCTGGGGCCAACGTCCTGACTTTC. This translates into CASSQDSDGPSGANVLTF. The gene calls are TRBV4-1 and TRBJ2-6; D gene unclear. Germline CDR1 is MGHRA and CDR2 is YSYEKL. The length of the CDR3 is 18 residues. V shed 0 bases and J shed 0 bases, with 12 bases lying between them.

The chain joins TRBV25-1 to TRBJ2-2, with unresolved D. This CDR3 is built from 13 residues. Germline lookup yields CDR1 MGHDK and CDR2 SYGVNS. The germline V and J ends were trimmed by 5 bases and 8 bases, with 12 bases remaining between them. CDR3 sequence: CASSQVGNGELFF. The CDR3 region has the DNA TGTGCCAGCAGTCAGGTGGGGAATGGGGAGCTGTTTTTT.

This clonotype was observed a handful of times. J is TRBJ2-1 and V is TRBV2, with 15 bases aligning to TRBD2. In germline, CDR1 is SNHLY, CDR2 FYNNEI. The length of the CDR3 is 18 residues. V was pared by 9 bases and J by 2 bases, with 11 bases of the junction left unmatched. The CDR3, as DNA: TGTGCCAGGGGAACCGGGACTAGCGGGAGGACCGCCTACAATGAGCAGTTCTTC. Amino acid sequence: CARGTGTSGRTAYNEQFF.

This chain links TRBV6-2 or TRBV6-3 with TRBJ2-7; 7 bases are a match to TRBD2. V shed 0 bases and J 2 bases; nucleotides not matched to a gene: 7. Germline V lookup: CDR1 MNHEY, CDR2 SVGEGT. The CDR3 extends over 16 amino acids. In DNA, the CDR3 is TGTGCCAGCAGTTACTCGAGACTAGCCGCCGCCTACGAGCAGTACTTC. The encoded protein is CASSYSRLAAAYEQYF.

The chain couples TRBV19 to TRBJ2-3, with a tentative D call TRBD1 (5 bases). CDR1 is LNHDA, CDR2 SQIVND, per germline (reference sequence). The CDR3 spans 15 residues. V dropped 3 bases and J dropped 0 bases, with 10 bases sitting between them. CDR3 in amino acids: CASSMGHHSTDTQYF. The CDR3 coding sequence is TGTGCCAGTAGTATGGGGCACCATAGCACAGATACGCAGTATTTT.

Ten or more counts support this clonotype. The chain has TRBV24-1 and TRBJ2-1, with D possibly TRBD2 on 5 matching bases. The germline CDR1 and CDR2 sequences are KGHDR and SFDVKD. Trimming removed 1 base from V and 12 bases from J, with 12 bases in between. The CDR3 length is 13 residues. The CDR3 nucleotides read TGTGCCACCAGTGATTTCGGTGAGCGGAGGCAGTTCTTC. This gives the protein CATSDFGERRQFF.